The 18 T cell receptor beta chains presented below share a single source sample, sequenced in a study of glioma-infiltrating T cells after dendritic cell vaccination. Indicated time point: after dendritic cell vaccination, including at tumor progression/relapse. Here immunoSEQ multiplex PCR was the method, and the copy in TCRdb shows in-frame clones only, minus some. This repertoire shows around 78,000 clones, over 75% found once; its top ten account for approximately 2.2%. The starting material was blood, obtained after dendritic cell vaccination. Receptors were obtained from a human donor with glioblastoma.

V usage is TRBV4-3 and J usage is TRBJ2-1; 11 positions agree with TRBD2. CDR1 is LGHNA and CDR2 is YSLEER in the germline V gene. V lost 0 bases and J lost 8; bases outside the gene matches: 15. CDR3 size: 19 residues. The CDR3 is CASSQDGRHIAGGMYEQFF. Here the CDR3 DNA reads TGCGCCAGCAGCCAAGATGGCAGGCACATAGCGGGAGGGATGTATGAGCAGTTCTTC.

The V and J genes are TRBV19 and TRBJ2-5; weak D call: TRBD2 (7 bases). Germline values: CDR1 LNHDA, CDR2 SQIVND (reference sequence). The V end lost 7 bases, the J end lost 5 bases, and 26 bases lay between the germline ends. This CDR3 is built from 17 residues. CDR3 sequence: CASIHPPGWGGRETQYF. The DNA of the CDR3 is TGTGCCAGTATCCACCCCCCGGGGTGGGGGGGCCGTGAGACCCAGTACTTC. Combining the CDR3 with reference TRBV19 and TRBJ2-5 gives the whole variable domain DGGITQSPKYLFRKEGQNVTLSCEQNLNHDAMYWYRQDPGQGLRLIYYSQIVNDFQKGDIAEGYSVSREKKESFPLTVTSAQKNPTAFYLCASIHPPGWGGRETQYFGPGTRLLVL.

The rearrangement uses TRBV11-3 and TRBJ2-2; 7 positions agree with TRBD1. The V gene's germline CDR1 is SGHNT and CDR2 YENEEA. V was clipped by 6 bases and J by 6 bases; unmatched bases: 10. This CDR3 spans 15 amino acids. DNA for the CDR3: TGTGCCAGCAGACGCTTACAGGGGTGGGCCGGGGAGCTGTTTTTT. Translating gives CASRRLQGWAGELFF.

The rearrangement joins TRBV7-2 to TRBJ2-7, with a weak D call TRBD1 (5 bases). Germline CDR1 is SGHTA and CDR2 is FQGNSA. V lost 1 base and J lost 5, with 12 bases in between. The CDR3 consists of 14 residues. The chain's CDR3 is CASSLVVGADEQYF. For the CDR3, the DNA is TGTGCCAGCAGCTTAGTGGTAGGGGCTGACGAGCAGTACTTC.

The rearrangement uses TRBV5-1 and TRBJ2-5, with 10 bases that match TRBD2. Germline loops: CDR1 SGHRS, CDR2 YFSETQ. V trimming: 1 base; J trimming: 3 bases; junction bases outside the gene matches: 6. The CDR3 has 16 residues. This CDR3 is CASSLFERGGKETQYF. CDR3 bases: TGCGCCAGCAGCTTGTTCGAGCGGGGGGGCAAAGAGACCCAGTACTTC. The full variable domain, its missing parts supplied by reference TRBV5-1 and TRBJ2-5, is KAGVTQTPRYLIKTRGQQVTLSCSPISGHRSVSWYQQTPGQGLQFLFEYFSETQRNKGNFPGRFSGRQFSNSRSEMNVSTLELGDSALYLCASSLFERGGKETQYFGPGTRLLVL.

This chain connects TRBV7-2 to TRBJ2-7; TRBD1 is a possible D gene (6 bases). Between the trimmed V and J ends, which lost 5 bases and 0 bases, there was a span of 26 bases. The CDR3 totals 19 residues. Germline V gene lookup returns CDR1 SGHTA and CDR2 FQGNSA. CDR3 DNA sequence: TGTGCCAGCAGCCCCTGGGTGGCAGGGGTTTATTGGAGCTCCTACGAGCAGTACTTC. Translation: CASSPWVAGVYWSSYEQYF.

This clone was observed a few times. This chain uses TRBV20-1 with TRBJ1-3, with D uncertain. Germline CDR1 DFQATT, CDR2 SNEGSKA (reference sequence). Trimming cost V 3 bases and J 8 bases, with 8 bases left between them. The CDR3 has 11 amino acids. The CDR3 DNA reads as TGCAGTGCTAGTTCCGGAGACACCATATATTTT. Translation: CSASSGDTIYF.

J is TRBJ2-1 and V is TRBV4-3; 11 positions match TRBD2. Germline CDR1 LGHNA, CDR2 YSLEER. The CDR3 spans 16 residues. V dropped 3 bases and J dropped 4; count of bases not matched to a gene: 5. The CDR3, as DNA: TGCGCCAGCAGCCAGGTAGCGGGAGGGCAATACAATGAGCAGTTCTTC. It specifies CASSQVAGGQYNEQFF.

CDR3 DNA: TGTGCCAGCAGAACAGGGATCTACGAGCAGTACTTC. Protein: CASRTGIYEQYF. The chain combines TRBV6-1 with TRBJ2-7, with a possible D match to TRBD1 (6 bases). V was pared by 6 bases and J by 3 bases, with 9 bases between. CDR1 MNHNS and CDR2 SASEGT come from the germline V gene. The CDR3 is 12 amino acids.

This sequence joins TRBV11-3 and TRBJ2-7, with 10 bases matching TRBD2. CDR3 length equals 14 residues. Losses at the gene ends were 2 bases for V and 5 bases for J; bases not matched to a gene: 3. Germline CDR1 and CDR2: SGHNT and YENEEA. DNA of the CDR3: TGTGCCAGCAGCTTAAGGCTAGCGGGAGACGAGCAGTACTTC. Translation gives CASSLRLAGDEQYF.

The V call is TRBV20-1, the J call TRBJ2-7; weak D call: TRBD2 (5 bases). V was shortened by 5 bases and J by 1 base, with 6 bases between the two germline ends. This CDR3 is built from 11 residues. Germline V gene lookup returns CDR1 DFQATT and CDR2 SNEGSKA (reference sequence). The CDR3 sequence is CSALASYEQYF. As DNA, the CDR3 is TGCAGTGCTCTAGCTTCCTACGAGCAGTACTTC.

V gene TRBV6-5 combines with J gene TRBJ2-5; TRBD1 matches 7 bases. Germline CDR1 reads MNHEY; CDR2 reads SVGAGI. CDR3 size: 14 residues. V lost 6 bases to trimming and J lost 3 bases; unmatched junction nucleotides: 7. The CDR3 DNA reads TGTGCCAGCAGGGCACAGGGGTTCGAAGAGACCCAGTACTTC. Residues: CASRAQGFEETQYF.

CDR3 nucleotide sequence: TGTGCCAGCAGGTCCACAGGGTTCGAGCAGTACTTC. Protein product: CASRSTGFEQYF. The chain employs TRBV2 and TRBJ2-7, with D maybe TRBD1 (6 bases). CDR1 is SNHLY and CDR2 is FYNNEI in the germline V gene. This CDR3 region has 12 residues. The V end lost 6 bases, the J end lost 6 bases, and 12 bases lay between the germline ends.

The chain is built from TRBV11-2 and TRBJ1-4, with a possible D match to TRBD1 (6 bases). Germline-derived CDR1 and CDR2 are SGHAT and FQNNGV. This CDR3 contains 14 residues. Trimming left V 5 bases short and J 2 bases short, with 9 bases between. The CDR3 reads CASSTTGTNEKLFF. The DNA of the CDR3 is TGTGCCAGCAGCACCACAGGGACTAATGAAAAACTGTTTTTT.

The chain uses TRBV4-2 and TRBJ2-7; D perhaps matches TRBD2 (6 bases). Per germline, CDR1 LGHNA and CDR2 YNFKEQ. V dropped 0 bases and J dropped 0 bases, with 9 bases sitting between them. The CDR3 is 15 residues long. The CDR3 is CASSQEGTDSYEQYF. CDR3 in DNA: TGTGCCAGCAGCCAAGAGGGGACTGACTCCTACGAGCAGTACTTC.

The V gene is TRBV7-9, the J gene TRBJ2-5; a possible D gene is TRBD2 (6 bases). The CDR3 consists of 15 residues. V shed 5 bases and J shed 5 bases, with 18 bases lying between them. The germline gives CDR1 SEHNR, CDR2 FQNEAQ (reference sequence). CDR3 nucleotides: TGTGCCAGCAGCGCCTCCCTAAGGGAGGATGAGACCCAGTACTTC. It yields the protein CASSASLREDETQYF.

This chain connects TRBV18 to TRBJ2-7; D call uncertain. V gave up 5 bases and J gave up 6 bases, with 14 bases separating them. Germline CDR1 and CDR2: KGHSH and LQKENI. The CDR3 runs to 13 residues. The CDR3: CASSLLSPSEQYF. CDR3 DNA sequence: TGTGCCAGCTCATTGCTATCTCCTAGCGAGCAGTACTTC.

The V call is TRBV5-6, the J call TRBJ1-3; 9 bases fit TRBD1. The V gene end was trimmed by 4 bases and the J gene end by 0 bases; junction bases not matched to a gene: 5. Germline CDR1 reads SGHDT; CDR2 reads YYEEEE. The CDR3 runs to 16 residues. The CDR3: CASSRTGVNSGNTIYF. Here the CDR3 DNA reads TGTGCCAGCAGCAGGACAGGGGTTAACTCTGGAAACACCATATATTTT.